This T cell receptor (beta chain) is from a study of cytomegalovirus exposure and HLA in healthy donors (dated by TCRdb to about 2017). Study-level background: According to an earlier analysis of several hundred of the donors, about 190 million T cells yielded 95 million to 140 million unique TCR beta sequences and less than 300 Gb of sequence data. An early release covering 550 to 650 HLA-typed donors comprised 300 to 350 gigabases of sequencing data and tens of millions of unique TCR sequences. Of the roughly 400 genotyped donors, over 70% fell in the genetic ancestry cluster associated with self-reported Caucasian donors. The study aimed to test whether cataloging public T cell receptors could reveal signatures of past pathogen exposure. The study profiled the T cell repertoires of 500 to 800 subjects by immunosequencing and related them to cytomegalovirus serostatus. A separate validation cohort of approximately 130 different subjects was used in addition to the approximately 700-subject first cohort. To predict cytomegalovirus infection status, the study brought together high-throughput TCR immunosequencing, statistical association of individual TCRs with disease status, and machine learning. In a later analysis, previously published TCR beta repertoires from 600 to 850 donors were re-analyzed and high-resolution HLA genotyping was added so that TCR occurrence patterns could be studied. Rather than using new phenotypic data, the later analysis identified candidate immune exposures from TCR beta sequences and from how often those sequences occurred across donors. An earlier analysis of around 640 of the donors used high-throughput TCR beta sequencing to judge whether each TCR beta V gene segment behaved as functional or pseudogenic. Alongside the repertoire data, information on donor age, sex, ethnicity and CMV serostatus was compiled. Genome-wide SNP genotypes for about 60% of the roughly 700 donors were used in a later genetic analysis, which treated that subset as a discovery cohort. Every discovery cohort repertoire had been produced on one sequencing platform. HLA typing included class I and class II loci at four-digit resolution. Typing coverage differed by locus: A, B, C, DRB1 and DQB1 were typed in about 629-630 donors, DQA1 in 522, DPA1 in approximately 600, and DPB1 in about 450. Because of strong linkage in the cohort, roughly 5 DR-DQ haplotypes were treated as single units for association and clustering. On average, about 200,000 unique TCR beta nucleotide sequences were sequenced per donor among 350 to 400 genotyped donors of the cohort, with roughly 18% of those sequences being non-productive.

In total, over 600 healthy bone marrow donors made up the cohort. At the time of sampling, all cohort members were nominally healthy, though unrecorded immune exposures were likely present. The donor tested CMV seronegative and was one of the 352 seronegative cohort members. Every donor gave a peripheral blood sample, and the peripheral blood mononuclear cells from that sample were used for TCR beta sequencing. Genomic DNA was extracted from the blood cell samples with the Qiagen DNeasy Blood Extraction Kit. On the study overall, not on this receptor specifically: Compared with the approximately 670-donor mean, donors in an Asian-associated ancestry cluster had fewer N-insertions in productive TCRs, according to a later genetic analysis. Some IMGT-functional V segments, including TRBV6-2 and TRBV6-3, could not be told apart with the 87-base-pair reads, so those segments were excluded. In a later analysis, most CMV-associated TCR beta chains were found to appear HLA-restricted, with HLA associations seemingly driven largely by CMV exposure. In an earlier analysis of about 600 of the donors, most TCR beta V segments appeared in productive rearrangements about 90% or about 30% of the time, broadly matching IMGT annotations. Correlated functional status among segregating V segments might be attributable to linkage disequilibrium, but an unknown experimental factor could not be ruled out. CMV serostatus was the only immune exposure information available for the cohort. The sequencing pipeline was judged likely to have produced a cluster of highly shared sequence variants as a technical artifact. Presence/absence analyses assumed roughly uniform sequencing depth across donors, an assumption that may not hold. A later genetic analysis associated a missense DCLRE1C variant with V-gene and J-gene trimming of TCR beta chains, and an independent cohort replicated the association. A few of the identified cytomegalovirus-associated TCR beta chains were confirmed in vitro to be specific for cytomegalovirus antigens. In a later analysis, the rate of TCR association differed among HLA loci, with DRB1 alleles having the most associated TCRs and HLA-C alleles having the fewest. A later analysis associated 15,000 or so TCR beta sequences with specific HLA alleles at a false discovery rate of 0.05. The authors suggested that the approach could potentially be generalized to other disease states and immunological phenotypes. In both the original and validation cohorts, the classifier was reported to diagnose cytomegalovirus status with high specificity and sensitivity. Because HLA typing was missing for some donors at each locus, association tests included only the typed subset. A further reported finding was that TCR beta sequences accurately predicted the HLA-A and HLA-B alleles for most subjects in the first cohort. In this cohort, only TCR beta chains were sequenced, and detectable features were limited by the absence of alpha or paired-chain data. Several of the top co-occurrence clusters appeared to be linked to parvovirus B19, influenza, CMV and Epstein-Barr virus, according to a later analysis. Most TCR sequences were observed very rarely across donors, whereas some public TCRs were present in many individuals. The study gave a list of 150 to 200 TCR beta chains associated with cytomegalovirus. When HLA alleles, especially DR and DQ, strongly co-occurred, TCR associations were difficult to assign to individual alleles. Because counts were too low, about 17 rarely observed V segments, including chromosome 9 orphons, were excluded from the earlier analysis of several hundred of the donors. Compared with equally common non-associated chains, HLA-associated TCR beta chains in a later analysis were more clonally expanded and had lower generation probabilities.

A remark on this clone: Its antigen is unknown. No qualities accompany the bases; no much larger clone lies one base away.

After removal of 7 bases from V and 2 bases from J, the junction retains 9 bases not matched to a gene. CDR3 length: 15 amino acids, cysteine to phenylalanine. Solely the CDR3 DNA is kept, with 45 bases framed from the first base. Via the germline V gene, CDR1 is SGHTA and CDR2 FQGNSA. The library was generated by the immunoSEQ multiplex PCR assay. For the multiplex PCR, a mixture combining 60 forward primers for TCR Vbeta segments and 13 reverse primers for TCR Jbeta segments was used. Amplification of the CDR3 region of rearranged TCR beta genes was performed with a multiplex PCR assay on genomic DNA. The Illumina HiSeq System was used to sequence the amplified TCR beta libraries as 87-base-pair reads. The authors' pipeline ran thus. Across the 666 repertoires, a later analysis counted tens of millions of unique TCR beta chains, approximately 12 million of which were shared by at least two donors. Raw reads were error-corrected and collapsed into unique sequences by a nearest-neighbor algorithm in which closely related sequences were merged to remove PCR and sequencing errors. To assign V, D and J gene segments, CDR3 sequences were aligned to IMGT reference sequences. For a sequence to be retained, a match of at least six nucleotides was required to both a V gene segment and a J gene segment. A rearrangement was called productive if the CDR3 had no stop codons and remained in frame with V and J, and every other rearrangement was called non-productive. Following IMGT convention, CDR3 was defined as the stretch from the second conserved V-encoded cysteine to the conserved J-encoded phenylalanine. The earlier analysis of some 550 of the donors excluded any sequence lacking an unambiguous match to a single V gene segment. An earlier analysis of 450 to 650 of the donors called V segments functional above 56.7% productive rearrangements and segregating when the between-donor standard deviation exceeded 5%. To diagnose cytomegalovirus status from the catalog of TCR beta chain sequences, a statistical classification framework was built. In a later analysis, TCR nucleotide sequences were compared against IMGT/GENE-DB human TR gene sequences so that V and J genes could be assigned. The TCRdist pipeline was used in a later analysis to assign CDR3 sequences and most-parsimonious VDJ recombination scenarios. In a later analysis, each TCR beta chain was defined by its CDR3 amino acid sequence together with its V-gene family, and reads lacking a unique V-gene family were excluded. As a way to deal with suspected cross-contamination and a sequencing artifact, a later analysis dropped more than 500 nucleotide sequences that were highly shared and had low generation probability. A later analysis calculated a clonal expansion index for each public chain from normalized within-repertoire ranks of inferred template counts. In a later analysis, generation probabilities were computed with a VDJ recombination model fitted to out-of-frame rearrangements, and the resulting probabilities were checked against IGoR. A later analysis scored TCR-TCR, TCR-HLA and TCR-CMV co-occurrence with hypergeometric tests, applying a repertoire-size bias correction to TCR pairs. A later analysis estimated false discovery rates by permuting HLA or CMV assignments 20 times. A later analysis grouped co-occurring TCRs with DBSCAN, adding TCRdist sequence similarity when clustering within HLA-allele-positive subsets. Repertoires with fewer than 30,000 or more than 120,000 public chains were left out of co-occurrence clustering, as were five repertoires with anomalous nucleotide sharing. Drawn from immuneACCESS, this table holds only the in-frame rearrangements with V and J called that TCRdb kept. Clones are partly lost; checked studies trace under half to an unresolved V gene and leave the rest unexplained. V and J calls and clone size are as listed in that table; D and trimming were resolved from the DNA. The sample data list 140,000 to 150,000 clones, and roughly 80% of these were observed just once. The ten largest clones add up to 3.4% of the sample.

The TCR originated in a male donor in good health and CMV-seronegative. This chain joins TRBV7-2 to TRBJ2-7, with 9 middle bases fitting TRBD2. Material: PBMCs. The encoded CDR3 is CASTKEGGRAYEQYF. The DNA sequence is given as TGTGCCAGCACCAAAGAGGGCGGGAGGGCCTACGAGCAGTACTTC.